The 9 T cell receptor beta chains listed next were all sequenced from one sample in a study of blood T cell repertoires in COVID-19. This table comes from immunoSEQ multiplex PCR, and its TCRdb copy is limited to in-frame clones, with some not included. The table shows over 200,000 clones, with more than 75% occurring only once. The sequencing input was peripheral blood. The receptors come from a man between 40 and 49 years old with active or convalescent COVID-19.

The rearrangement uses TRBV15 and TRBJ2-5; D possibly corresponds to TRBD1 (6 bases). V lost 5 bases to trimming and J lost 5 bases, with 18 bases between them. Germline V lookup: CDR1 LNHNV, CDR2 YYDKDF (reference sequence). This CDR3 has 15 amino acids. DNA of the CDR3: TGTGCCACCAGCGGAGGACTTCAGGGGACCGAGACCCAGTACTTC. Protein: CATSGGLQGTETQYF.

The chain combines TRBV6-5 with TRBJ1-4; D uncertain. Germline V gives CDR1 MNHEY, CDR2 SVGAGI. V lost 5 bases and J 1 base, leaving 8 bases between the germline ends. The length of the CDR3 is 14 residues. In nucleotides, the CDR3 is TGTGCCAGCAGTCGACTGCGAACTAATGAAAAACTGTTTTTT. Protein: CASSRLRTNEKLFF.

The chain has TRBV7-9 and TRBJ2-1; unclear D gene. V lost 5 bases, J lost 2 bases, and 10 bases lay in between. The germline V gene encodes CDR1 SEHNR and CDR2 FQNEAQ (reference sequence). CDR3 length: 14 residues. CDR3 sequence reads: CASSPPAPYNEQFF. The DNA of the CDR3 is TGTGCCAGCAGCCCCCCCGCGCCCTACAATGAGCAGTTCTTC.

The rearrangement uses TRBV15 and TRBJ1-1; 10 nucleotides line up with TRBD1. Losses at the gene ends were 5 bases for V and 0 bases for J; bases not matched to a gene: 3. This CDR3 is built from 15 residues. The germline gives CDR1 LNHNV, CDR2 YYDKDF (reference sequence). This chain's CDR3 is CATSWGQGMNTEAFF. As DNA, the CDR3 is TGTGCCACCAGCTGGGGACAGGGGATGAACACTGAAGCTTTCTTT. Filled out from reference TRBV15 and TRBJ1-1, the complete variable domain reads DAMVIQNPRYQVTQFGKPVTLSCSQTLNHNVMYWYQQKSSQAPKLLFHYYDKDFNNEADTPDNFQSRRPNTSFCFLDIRSPGLGDTAMYLCATSWGQGMNTEAFFGQGTRLTVV.

This chain connects TRBV7-2 to TRBJ1-2; 9 bases are shared with TRBD1. V dropped 4 bases and J dropped 3; count of bases not matched to a gene: 6. The length of the CDR3 is 15 residues. The germline gives CDR1 SGHTA, CDR2 FQGNSA. In DNA form, the CDR3 reads TGTGCCAGCAGCTCTCGGACAGGGGAGCACTATGGCTACACCTTC. It is translated as CASSSRTGEHYGYTF.

This clone was seen more than once but under ten times. The chain is built from TRBV12-3 or TRBV12-4 and TRBJ2-7; D unclear. V was clipped by 0 bases and J by 2 bases, with 5 bases between them. The CDR3 contains 13 residues. The CDR3 here is CASSLAGPYEQYF. The CDR3 coding sequence is TGTGCCAGCAGTTTAGCTGGCCCCTACGAGCAGTACTTC.

This chain connects TRBV30 to TRBJ1-6, with D possibly being TRBD1 (6 bases). The germline V gene encodes CDR1 GTSNPN and CDR2 SVGIG (reference sequence). V was trimmed by 5 bases and J by 0 bases, leaving 11 bases between them. The CDR3 is made up of 15 amino acids. This CDR3 reads CAWGQTSSYNSPLHF. The CDR3 region has the DNA TGTGCCTGGGGACAGACGAGCTCCTATAATTCACCCCTCCACTTT.

The chain joins TRBV5-5 to TRBJ1-5; no reliable D call. Looked up from germline, CDR1 is SGHKS and CDR2 is YYEKEE (reference sequence). Trimming removed 1 base from V and 1 base from J, with 12 bases in between. The CDR3 has 16 residues. DNA for the CDR3: TGTGCCAGCAGCTTGTTTGAGCGTGGGAGCAATCAGCCCCAGCATTTT. Residues: CASSLFERGSNQPQHF. Complete variable domain (other parts from reference TRBV5-5 and TRBJ1-5): DAGVTQSPTHLIKTRGQQVTLRCSPISGHKSVSWYQQVLGQGPQFIFQYYEKEERGRGNFPDRFSARQFPNYSSELNVNALLLGDSALYLCASSLFERGSNQPQHFGDGTRLSIL.

The rearrangement joins TRBV4-1 to TRBJ1-5; 7 bases line up with TRBD1. The CDR3 covers 13 residues. Germline values: CDR1 MGHRA, CDR2 YSYEKL. V lost 5 bases, J lost 5 bases, and 3 bases stayed unmatched. CDR3 amino acids: CASSLGQDQPQHF. The CDR3 DNA sequence: TGCGCCAGCAGCTTAGGACAGGATCAGCCCCAGCATTTT.